The 29 T cell receptor beta chains below were found in one sample sequenced in a study of blood T cell repertoires in COVID-19. Only in-frame clones appear in the TCRdb table, and some are missing; sequencing was by immunoSEQ multiplex PCR. Found here are 250,000 to 350,000 clones, around 90% of them singletons; the top ten hold 2% to 3%. The sequencing sample was made of peripheral blood. The receptors come from a man aged 18 to 29 with active or convalescent COVID-19.

This chain joins TRBV18 and TRBJ1-1; D might be TRBD1 (6 bases). Trimming removed 1 base from V and 2 bases from J, with 11 bases in between. CDR1 and CDR2 from the germline V gene are KGHSH and LQKENI. The length of the CDR3 is 15 residues. CDR3 region: CASSPQDSRNTEAFF. The CDR3 DNA reads TGTGCCAGCTCACCACAGGACAGCAGAAACACTGAAGCTTTCTTT. Variable domain in full (rest from reference TRBV18 and TRBJ1-1): NAGVMQNPRHLVRRRGQEARLRCSPMKGHSHVYWYRQLPEEGLKFMVYLQKENIIDESGMPKERFSAEFPKEGPSILRIQQVVRGDSAAYFCASSPQDSRNTEAFFGQGTRLTVV.

The chain has TRBV4-3 and TRBJ2-3; 10 bases align to TRBD2. The CDR3 spans 16 residues. The germline CDR1 and CDR2 sequences are LGHNA and YSLEER. V was pared by 0 bases and J by 0 bases, with 0 bases of the junction left unmatched. CDR3 region: CASSQEAGGSTDTQYF. CDR3 DNA: TGCGCCAGCAGCCAAGAAGCGGGGGGGAGCACAGATACGCAGTATTTT.

The J gene is TRBJ1-2, the V gene TRBV7-8, with a possible D match to TRBD1 (6 bases). Per the germline V gene, CDR1 is SGHVS and CDR2 is FQNEAQ. The CDR3 extends over 14 amino acids. Trimming removed 4 bases from V and 4 bases from J, with 13 bases in between. In DNA, the CDR3 is TGTGCCAGCAGCTCCCGGGGGGGCAGCTATGGCTACACCTTC. This encodes CASSSRGGSYGYTF.

The chain joins TRBV6-6 to TRBJ1-5; the D gene is possibly TRBD1 (6 bases). The CDR3 spans 16 residues. The V gene lost 6 bases and the J gene lost 6 bases, with 21 bases spanning the gap. Germline CDR1 is MNHNY and CDR2 is SVGAGI (reference sequence). This CDR3 reads CASSRTPTGQGQPQHF. DNA for the CDR3: TGTGCCAGCAGCCGTACCCCGACAGGCCAAGGTCAGCCCCAGCATTTT.

DNA for the CDR3: TGTGCCAGCAGCTCCCCCAGGGAGACCCAGTACTTC. As protein: CASSSPRETQYF. V is TRBV21-1 and J is TRBJ2-5; the D call of TRBD1 is as the table states it, not checked on the DNA. TRBV21-1 has pseudogene status. This CDR3 is built from 12 residues.

V is TRBV2 and J is TRBJ1-1; D not resolved. The V end was cut by 3 bases, the J end by 6 bases, with 11 bases between. The CDR3 covers 13 residues. Germline CDR1 reads SNHLY; CDR2 reads FYNNEI. The chain's CDR3 is CASSEGSGAEAFF. The CDR3, as DNA: TGTGCCAGCAGTGAGGGAAGCGGGGCTGAAGCTTTCTTT.

This rearrangement joins TRBV27 to TRBJ1-1; 7 nucleotides match TRBD1. In germline, CDR1 is MNHEY, CDR2 SMNVEV (reference sequence). V dropped 5 bases and J dropped 4; count of bases not matched to a gene: 13. The CDR3 consists of 16 residues. The CDR3, as DNA: TGTGCCAGCAGTCGAGCCCAAAGACAGGGTAGCACTGAAGCTTTCTTT. Translation gives CASSRAQRQGSTEAFF.

The gene calls are TRBV29-1 and TRBJ1-2, with D tentatively TRBD1 (6 bases). The CDR3 spans 13 residues. V was clipped by 7 bases and J by 5 bases, with 17 bases between them. From germline, CDR1 is SQVTM and CDR2 ANQGSEA. The CDR3, as DNA: TGCAGCGCCCTGGAACAGGGTGGTTATGGCTACACCTTC. This sequence encodes CSALEQGGYGYTF.

CDR3 sequence: CASSTTGTSAYEQYF. The CDR3 coding sequence is TGTGCCAGCAGTACAACCGGGACTAGTGCCTACGAGCAGTACTTC. This chain links TRBV27 with TRBJ2-7, with TRBD2 matching 8 bases. Trimming at V came to 5 bases and at J to 2 bases, leaving 8 bases not matched to a gene. CDR3 length: 15 residues. Germline V gene lookup returns CDR1 MNHEY and CDR2 SMNVEV (reference sequence).

This sequence joins TRBV4-1 and TRBJ1-1; 7 bases fit TRBD1. CDR1 MGHRA and CDR2 YSYEKL come from the germline V gene. This CDR3 has 15 amino acids. Trimming cost V 7 bases and J 1 base; bases outside gene matches: 9. CDR3 nucleotides: TGCGCCAGCAACGCGAGACAGGGAAAGAACACTGAAGCTTTCTTT. This gives the protein CASNARQGKNTEAFF.

The rearrangement links TRBV7-2 to TRBJ2-3, with D unresolved. The CDR3 is made up of 14 amino acids. V shed 3 bases and J shed 4 bases, with 11 bases lying between them. Germline loops: CDR1 SGHTA, CDR2 FQGNSA. The CDR3, as DNA: TGTGCCAGCAGCTTCAACCCCGGGTCAGATACGCAGTATTTT. Translation: CASSFNPGSDTQYF.

The sample holds a few counts of this clone. The chain recombines TRBV9 with TRBJ1-3; TRBD1 aligns across 10 bases. Germline-derived CDR1 and CDR2 are SGDLS and YYNGEE. The CDR3 consists of 15 residues. V dropped 4 bases and J dropped 4; count of bases not matched to a gene: 5. CDR3 DNA sequence: TGTGCCAGCAGCTCGACAGGGGGCTCGGGAAACACCATATATTTT. Residues: CASSSTGGSGNTIYF.

The V gene is TRBV7-2, the J gene TRBJ1-4; 9 positions match TRBD1. Germline trimming cut 6 bases from V and 8 bases from J; bases unmatched to any gene: 7. CDR1 is SGHTA, CDR2 FQGNSA, per germline. This CDR3 contains 14 residues. The CDR3 DNA follows: TGTGCCAGCAGGCCGACAGGGGGGCACGAAAAACTGTTTTTT. This codes for CASRPTGGHEKLFF.

This rearrangement joins TRBV2 to TRBJ1-2, with 10 nucleotides matching TRBD1. The trim removed 9 bases at V and 3 bases at J, leaving 4 bases unmatched. The germline gives CDR1 SNHLY, CDR2 FYNNEI. The CDR3 is 13 residues long. CDR3 region: CARTGTGDYGYTF. In nucleotides, the CDR3 is TGTGCCAGGACCGGGACAGGGGACTATGGCTACACCTTC.

The chain recombines TRBV6-5 with TRBJ1-6; D not resolved. Trimming took 5 bases from V and 4 from J, leaving 6 bases between them. The V gene's germline CDR1 is MNHEY and CDR2 SVGAGI. CDR3 length: 13 amino acids. The CDR3 is CASSREYNSPLHF. CDR3 nucleotides: TGTGCCAGCAGTCGCGAATATAATTCACCCCTCCACTTT.

Notes on this clone: The sample carries other DNA sequences with the same CDR3. The chain has TRBV12-3 or TRBV12-4 and TRBJ2-1, with D unclear. The CDR3 loop spans 11 amino acids. Trimming left V 3 bases short and J 7 bases short, with 4 bases between. The CDR3 DNA reads TGTGCCAGCAGTTTCGGGAATGAGCAGTTCTTC. Protein product: CASSFGNEQFF.

This sequence joins TRBV24-1 and TRBJ1-2, with 12 nucleotides matching TRBD1. Germline V gene data show CDR1 as KGHDR and CDR2 as SFDVKD. Trimming cost V 4 bases and J 7 bases; bases outside gene matches: 6. The CDR3 totals 15 residues. This chain's CDR3 is CATSDPGTGGLGYTF. The CDR3 DNA sequence: TGTGCCACCAGTGACCCCGGGACAGGGGGCCTTGGCTACACCTTC.

The chain employs TRBV9 and TRBJ2-7, with unresolved D. The CDR3 loop spans 12 amino acids. The germline CDR1 and CDR2 sequences are SGDLS and YYNGEE. The V gene lost 0 bases and the J gene lost 4 bases, with 5 bases spanning the gap. The CDR3 coding sequence is TGTGCCAGCAGCGTAGACGGGTACGAGCAGTACTTC. Its translation is CASSVDGYEQYF.

This chain uses TRBV4-1 with TRBJ1-4; D not certain. Germline V lookup: CDR1 MGHRA, CDR2 YSYEKL. The CDR3 loop spans 15 amino acids. The V and J ends lost 0 bases and 8 bases respectively, with 13 bases between them. For the CDR3, the DNA is TGCGCCAGCAGCCAAGATGAGACACTGGTCGAAAAACTGTTTTTT. It is translated as CASSQDETLVEKLFF.

V gene TRBV9 combines with J gene TRBJ1-1; D remains unclear. Deletions cut 3 bases from V and 1 base from J, with 10 bases between. The CDR3 totals 14 residues. Looked up from germline, CDR1 is SGDLS and CDR2 is YYNGEE. CDR3 in DNA: TGTGCCAGCAGCGCCCTCGGTTGGAACACTGAAGCTTTCTTT. Protein product: CASSALGWNTEAFF.

V gene TRBV7-2 combines with J gene TRBJ2-5, with D possibly matching TRBD2 (5 bases). Germline V gene lookup returns CDR1 SGHTA and CDR2 FQGNSA. This CDR3 has 14 residues. Trimming stripped 2 bases from V and 3 bases from J, with 10 bases between. The CDR3 here is CASSLIRTEETQYF. CDR3 bases: TGTGCCAGCAGCTTAATAAGGACTGAAGAGACCCAGTACTTC. Combining the CDR3 with reference TRBV7-2 and TRBJ2-5 gives the whole variable domain GAGVSQSPSNKVTEKGKDVELRCDPISGHTALYWYRQSLGQGLEFLIYFQGNSAPDKSGLPSDRFSAERTGGSVSTLTIQRTQQEDSAVYLCASSLIRTEETQYFGPGTRLLVL.

This clone came up a few times. The V call is TRBV10-3, the J call TRBJ2-2; TRBD2 matches at 11 bases. Unmatched junction bases numbered 8, after V lost 8 bases and J lost 3 bases. Looked up from germline, CDR1 is ENHRY and CDR2 is SYGVKD. There are 16 residues in the CDR3. Here the CDR3 DNA reads TGTGCCATCGCGTCTAGCGGGAGGACCTACACCGGGGAGCTGTTTTTT. Protein sequence: CAIASSGRTYTGELFF.

As concerns this clone: This sample includes further DNA sequences coding for the same CDR3. The CDR3 reads CASSLVGRVNTEAFF. The DNA of the CDR3 is TGCGCCAGCAGCTTGGTCGGTAGAGTGAACACTGAAGCTTTCTTT. The chain employs TRBV5-1 and TRBJ1-1; D gene unclear. V was shortened by 0 bases and J by 0 bases, with 9 bases between the two germline ends. The CDR3 is made up of 15 amino acids. From germline, CDR1 is SGHRS and CDR2 YFSETQ.

The rearrangement joins TRBV11-2 to TRBJ1-2, with TRBD1 matching 8 bases. Germline values: CDR1 SGHAT, CDR2 FQNNGV. V gave up 2 bases and J gave up 11 bases; unmatched junction bases: 13. The CDR3 has 15 amino acids. The DNA for the CDR3 is TGTGCCAGCAGCTTAAGGGCGATATTACAGGGGGAGTACACCTTC. Protein product: CASSLRAILQGEYTF.

J is TRBJ1-4 and V is TRBV7-9; D is perhaps TRBD1 (6 bases). The CDR3 consists of 15 residues. Trimming shortened V by 5 bases and J by 8 bases, and 18 bases separated the two germline ends. Germline V gene sequence: CDR1 SEHNR, CDR2 FQNEAQ (reference sequence). The CDR3 sequence: CASSPNREYLEKLFF. The CDR3 region has the DNA TGTGCCAGCAGCCCGAACAGGGAATATTTAGAAAAACTGTTTTTT.

V and J are TRBV11-2 and TRBJ2-5; a possible D gene is TRBD1 (5 bases). The length of the CDR3 is 16 residues. The V end lost 0 bases, the J end lost 9 bases, and 20 bases lay between the germline ends. Germline V gene data show CDR1 as SGHAT and CDR2 as FQNNGV. CDR3 amino acids: CASSLDRGRVIEAQYF. The CDR3 nucleotides read TGTGCCAGCAGCTTAGATAGGGGCAGGGTAATTGAGGCCCAGTACTTC.

Of note for this clone: Mismatch with germline at one junction end may stem from a read error. The rearrangement joins TRBV5-6 to TRBJ2-1; D is uncertain. There are 14 residues in the CDR3. Germline values: CDR1 SGHDT, CDR2 YYEEEE. The CDR3 reads CASSFSSSSNEQFF. The CDR3 coding sequence is TGTGCCAGCAGCTTTTCGTCCTCCTCCAATGAGCAGTTCTTC.

V usage is TRBV4-1 and J usage is TRBJ1-2; maybe TRBD1 (5 bases). Germline values: CDR1 MGHRA, CDR2 YSYEKL. Between the trimmed V and J ends, which lost 4 bases and 7 bases, there was a span of 22 bases. The CDR3 runs 16 residues. CDR3 loop: CASSPGGAGSRGGYTF. The CDR3 DNA reads as TGCGCCAGCAGCCCAGGCGGGGCAGGGAGTCGGGGTGGCTACACCTTC.

The J gene is TRBJ2-6, the V gene TRBV7-6, with TRBD1 identical over 7 bases. CDR3 length: 15 residues. Germline assignment: CDR1 SGHVS and CDR2 FNYEAQ. After removal of 5 bases from V and 8 bases from J, the junction contained 9 bases not matched to a gene. The DNA of the CDR3 is TGTGCCAGCAGCCACAACGACAGGGTGTCCAACGTCCTGACTTTC. Protein sequence: CASSHNDRVSNVLTF.